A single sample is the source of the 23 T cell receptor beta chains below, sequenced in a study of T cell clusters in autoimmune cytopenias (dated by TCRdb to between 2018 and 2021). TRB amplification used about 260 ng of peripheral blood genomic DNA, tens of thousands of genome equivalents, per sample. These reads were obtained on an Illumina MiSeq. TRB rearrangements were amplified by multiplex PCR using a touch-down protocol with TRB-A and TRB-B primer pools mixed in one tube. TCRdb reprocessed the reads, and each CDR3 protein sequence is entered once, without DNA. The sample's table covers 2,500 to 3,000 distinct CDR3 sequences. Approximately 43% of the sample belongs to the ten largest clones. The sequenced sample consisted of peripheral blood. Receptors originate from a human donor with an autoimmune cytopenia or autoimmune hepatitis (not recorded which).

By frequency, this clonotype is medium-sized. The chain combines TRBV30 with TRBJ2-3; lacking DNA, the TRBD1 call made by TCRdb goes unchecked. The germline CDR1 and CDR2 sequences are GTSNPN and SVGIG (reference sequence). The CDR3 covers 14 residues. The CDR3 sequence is CAWMSGTGMDTQYF.

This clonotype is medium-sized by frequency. CDR3 residues: CASSIWGERLGYTF. The rearrangement links TRBV19 to TRBJ1-2. From germline, CDR1 is LNHDA and CDR2 SQIVND (reference sequence). The CDR3 is 14 residues long.

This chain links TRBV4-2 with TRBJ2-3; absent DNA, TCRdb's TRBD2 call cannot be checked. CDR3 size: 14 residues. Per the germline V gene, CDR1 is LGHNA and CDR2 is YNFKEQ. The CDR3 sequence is CASSFAGSTDTQHF.

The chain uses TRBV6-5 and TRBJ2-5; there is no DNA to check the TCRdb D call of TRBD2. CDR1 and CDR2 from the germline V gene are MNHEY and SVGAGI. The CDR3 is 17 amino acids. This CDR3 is CASKPGLAGGRVETQYF.

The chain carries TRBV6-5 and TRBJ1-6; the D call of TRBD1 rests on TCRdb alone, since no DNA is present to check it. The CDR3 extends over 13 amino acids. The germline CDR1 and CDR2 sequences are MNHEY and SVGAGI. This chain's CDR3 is CASSHRGNSPLHF.

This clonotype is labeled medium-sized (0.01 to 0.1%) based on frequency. This CDR3 reads CSVEGAGLNTDTQYF. The chain has TRBV29-1 and TRBJ2-3; the D gene TCRdb calls, TRBD2, cannot be checked with no DNA. CDR1 and CDR2 from the germline V gene are SQVTM and ANQGSEA. This CDR3 region has 15 residues.

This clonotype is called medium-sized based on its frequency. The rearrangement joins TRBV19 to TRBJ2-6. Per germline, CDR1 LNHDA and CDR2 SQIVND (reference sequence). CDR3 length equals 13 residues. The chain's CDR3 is CASSTSAANVLTF.

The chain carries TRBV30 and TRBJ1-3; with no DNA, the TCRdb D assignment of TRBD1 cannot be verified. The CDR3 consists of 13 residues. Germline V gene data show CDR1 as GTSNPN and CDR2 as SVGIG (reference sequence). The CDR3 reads CAWSVTGENTIYF.

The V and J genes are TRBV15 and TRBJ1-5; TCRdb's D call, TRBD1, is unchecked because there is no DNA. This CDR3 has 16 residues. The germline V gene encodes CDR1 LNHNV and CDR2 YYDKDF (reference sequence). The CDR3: CATSRESRQVNQPQHF.

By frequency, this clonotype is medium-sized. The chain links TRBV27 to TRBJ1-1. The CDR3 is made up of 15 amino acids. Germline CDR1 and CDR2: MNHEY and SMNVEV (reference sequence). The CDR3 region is CASSLSTLGDTEAFF.

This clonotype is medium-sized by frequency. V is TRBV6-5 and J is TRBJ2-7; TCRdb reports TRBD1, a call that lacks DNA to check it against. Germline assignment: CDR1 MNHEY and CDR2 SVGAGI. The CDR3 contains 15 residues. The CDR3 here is CASSATGMGLYEQYF.

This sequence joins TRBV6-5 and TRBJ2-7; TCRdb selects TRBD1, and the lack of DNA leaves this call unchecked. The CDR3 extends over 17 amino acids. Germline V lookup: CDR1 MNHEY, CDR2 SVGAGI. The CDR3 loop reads CASNVRAVYQSSYEQYF.

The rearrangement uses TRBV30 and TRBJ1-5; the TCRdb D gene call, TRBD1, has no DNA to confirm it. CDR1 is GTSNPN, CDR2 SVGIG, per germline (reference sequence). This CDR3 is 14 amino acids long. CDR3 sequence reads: CAWRTGTANQPQHF.

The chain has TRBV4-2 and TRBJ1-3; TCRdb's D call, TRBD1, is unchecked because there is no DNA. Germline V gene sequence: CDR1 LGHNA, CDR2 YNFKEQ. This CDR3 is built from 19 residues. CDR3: CASSQDQGGMEGSTDTIYF.

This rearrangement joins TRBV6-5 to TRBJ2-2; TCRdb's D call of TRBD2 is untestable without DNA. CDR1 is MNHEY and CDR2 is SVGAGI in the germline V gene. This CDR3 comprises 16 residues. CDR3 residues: CASSHSGGPSTGELFF.

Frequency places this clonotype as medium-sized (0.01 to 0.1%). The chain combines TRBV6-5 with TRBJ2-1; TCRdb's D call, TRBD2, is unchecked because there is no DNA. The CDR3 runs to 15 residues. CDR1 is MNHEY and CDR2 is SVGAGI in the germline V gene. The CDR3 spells CASSKTSGTYNEQFF.

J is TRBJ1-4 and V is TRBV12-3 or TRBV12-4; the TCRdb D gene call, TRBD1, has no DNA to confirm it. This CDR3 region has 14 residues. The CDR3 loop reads CASSFRTGLEKLFF.

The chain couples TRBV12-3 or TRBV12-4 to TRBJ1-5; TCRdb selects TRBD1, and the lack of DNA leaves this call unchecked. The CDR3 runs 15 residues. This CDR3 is CASSLQGTGGQPQHF.

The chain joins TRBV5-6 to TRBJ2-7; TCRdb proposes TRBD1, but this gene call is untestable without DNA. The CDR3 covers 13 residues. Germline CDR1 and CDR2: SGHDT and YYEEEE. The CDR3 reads CASSLDRAYEQYF.

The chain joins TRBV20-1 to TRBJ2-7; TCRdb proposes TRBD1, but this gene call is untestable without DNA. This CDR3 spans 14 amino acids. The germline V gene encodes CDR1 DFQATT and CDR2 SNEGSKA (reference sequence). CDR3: CSARDGKGFDEQYF.

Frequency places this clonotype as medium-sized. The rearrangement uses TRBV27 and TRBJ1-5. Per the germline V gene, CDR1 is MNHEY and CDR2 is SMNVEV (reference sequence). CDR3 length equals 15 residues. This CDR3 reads CASSVTRAGNQPQHF.

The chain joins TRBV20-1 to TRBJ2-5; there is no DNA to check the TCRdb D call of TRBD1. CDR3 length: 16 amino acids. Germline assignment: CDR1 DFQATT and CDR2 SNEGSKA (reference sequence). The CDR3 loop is CSARDPTGEHQETQYF.

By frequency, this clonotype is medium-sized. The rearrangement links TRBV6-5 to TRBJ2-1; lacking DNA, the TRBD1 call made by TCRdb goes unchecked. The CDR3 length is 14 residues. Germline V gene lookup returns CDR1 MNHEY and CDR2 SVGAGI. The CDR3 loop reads CASSRTGGHNEQFF.